This T cell receptor (beta chain) was recorded in a study of glioma-infiltrating T cells after dendritic cell vaccination. Study outcomes and limitations: Higher TCR clonality did not directly relate to longer survival.

This CDR3 has 11 residues. Time point denoted: after dendritic cell vaccination, including at tumor progression/relapse. Only patients with spare fresh-frozen tumor and over two years of follow-up were included. Data came from immunoSEQ multiplex PCR; TCRdb stores just in-frame clones and leaves some out. The table lists approximately 91,000 clones, approximately 80% of them singletons, with 2.1% in the top ten. Note on this clone: Its antigen is as yet unknown.

The specimen was blood, collected after dendritic cell vaccination. The source of this sequence is a human donor with glioblastoma. This chain connects TRBV5-3 to TRBJ2-1, with D perhaps TRBD1 (5 bases). TRBV5-3 is assigned to the ORF class and has an uncertain function. The CDR3 DNA reads TGTTTGATGCAGGGAATCAATGAGCAGTTCTTC. Translating it yields CLMQGINEQFF.